Presented here are 24 T cell receptor beta chains from one specimen sequenced in a study of cytomegalovirus exposure and HLA in healthy donors. PCR employed 60 Vbeta and 13 Jbeta primers. TCRdb's table, derived via immunoSEQ multiplex PCR, lists solely in-frame clones and lacks some. The data show about 67,000 clones, with 80% to 90% seen just once and about 12% held by the top ten. Sequencing input: PBMCs. The receptor set was obtained from a woman aged 25 to 39 in good health and CMV-seropositive.

The chain has TRBV29-1 and TRBJ2-1; D might be TRBD2 (5 bases). V gave up 4 bases and J gave up 8 bases, with 12 bases separating them. This CDR3 contains 12 residues. Germline lookup yields CDR1 SQVTM and CDR2 ANQGSEA. As DNA, the CDR3 is TGCAGCGTTGCCCTTCGACTATATGAGCAGTTCTTC. Protein: CSVALRLYEQFF.

V is TRBV5-5 and J is TRBJ2-1; 8 bases fit TRBD1. The CDR3 runs to 20 residues. The V gene end was trimmed by 0 bases and the J gene end by 3 bases; junction bases not matched to a gene: 17. CDR1 and CDR2 (germline): SGHKS, YYEKEE (reference sequence). In DNA form, the CDR3 reads TGTGCCAGCAGCTTGGGGGCCTACCGGGACAGGCTGCGGAGCTACAATGAGCAGTTCTTC. The encoded protein is CASSLGAYRDRLRSYNEQFF.

The chain uses TRBV5-1 and TRBJ1-2; 11 bases are a match to TRBD1. Trimming removed 5 bases from V and 5 bases from J; junction bases left unmatched: 5. Germline lookup yields CDR1 SGHRS and CDR2 YFSETQ. The CDR3 covers 14 residues. The CDR3 here is CASSGQGARYGYTF. The CDR3 DNA is TGCGCCAGCAGTGGACAGGGGGCGAGGTATGGCTACACCTTC.

The genes are TRBV7-7 and TRBJ1-2, with D uncertain. The CDR3 totals 18 residues. Germline CDR1 reads SSHAT; CDR2 reads FNYEAQ (reference sequence). Deletions cut 2 bases from V and 0 bases from J, with 19 bases between. The CDR3 DNA reads as TGTGCCAGCAGCTTAACACCTTTAGCTCTAAATACTAACTATGGCTACACCTTC. Translation: CASSLTPLALNTNYGYTF.

The chain has TRBV14 and TRBJ2-7; D is uncertain. V was trimmed by 1 base and J by 7 bases, leaving 14 bases between them. CDR1 is SGHDN, CDR2 FVKESK, per germline. The CDR3 totals 14 residues. The CDR3 region is CASSQVRPTGEQYF. The CDR3 coding sequence is TGTGCCAGCAGCCAAGTACGTCCAACCGGGGAGCAGTACTTC.

V gene TRBV7-3 combines with J gene TRBJ2-2, with TRBD2 as a possible D gene (6 bases). The germline V gene encodes CDR1 SGHTA and CDR2 FQGTGA. V dropped 5 bases and J dropped 3 bases, with 13 bases sitting between them. The CDR3 extends over 15 amino acids. The CDR3 sequence: CASSPLGLYTGELFF. The CDR3 bases are TGTGCCAGCAGCCCCCTGGGACTCTACACCGGGGAGCTGTTTTTT. Full variable domain (remainder filled in from reference TRBV7-3 and TRBJ2-2): GAGVSQTPSNKVTEKGKYVELRCDPISGHTALYWYRQSLGQGPEFLIYFQGTGAADDSGLPNDRFFAVRPEGSVSTLKIQRTERGDSAVYLCASSPLGLYTGELFFGEGSRLTVL.

This chain uses TRBV5-4 with TRBJ1-1; the D gene is possibly TRBD1 (6 bases). Germline CDR1 reads SGHNT; CDR2 reads YYREEE (reference sequence). V was shortened by 2 bases and J by 3 bases, with 17 bases between the two germline ends. The CDR3 is 16 residues long. CDR3 in DNA: TGTGCCAGCAGCTTCCCCACAGGGAGGGGAGACACTGAAGCTTTCTTT. This gives the protein CASSFPTGRGDTEAFF.

J is TRBJ1-1 and V is TRBV6-6, with D perhaps TRBD1 (6 bases). CDR1 is MNHNY, CDR2 SVGAGI, per germline (reference sequence). The CDR3 runs to 13 residues. The V and J ends lost 6 bases and 4 bases respectively, with 12 bases between them. DNA for the CDR3: TGTGCCAGCAGCGGGACAAGGTCCACTGAAGCTTTCTTT. Residues: CASSGTRSTEAFF.

The chain uses TRBV27 and TRBJ2-7, with 11 bases that match TRBD2. Losses at the gene ends were 6 bases for V and 3 bases for J; bases not matched to a gene: 7. CDR1 is MNHEY, CDR2 SMNVEV, per germline (reference sequence). CDR3 length: 15 amino acids. CDR3 sequence (DNA): TGTGCCAGCAGCCCTAGCGGGAGGTTTAACTACGAGCAGTACTTC. This codes for CASSPSGRFNYEQYF.

This CDR3 reads CASSLAPDTGELFF. The CDR3 nucleotides are TGTGCCAGCAGCTTAGCGCCGGACACCGGGGAGCTGTTTTTT. This chain connects TRBV7-9 to TRBJ2-2; D is ambiguous. Germline CDR1 and CDR2: SEHNR and FQNEAQ (reference sequence). V shed 0 bases and J shed 3 bases, with 5 bases lying between them. This CDR3 contains 14 residues.

The V and J genes are TRBV18 and TRBJ2-1; possible D gene TRBD2, 6 bases. CDR1 KGHSH and CDR2 LQKENI come from the germline V gene. The CDR3 has 20 amino acids. The ends were cut back, 4 bases at V and 7 bases at J, with 32 bases in the middle. In nucleotides, the CDR3 is TGTGCCAGCTCACTCTTAAAGGGTTCGGCGGGACGTACTCTGGTGAATGAGCAGTTCTTC. Protein product: CASSLLKGSAGRTLVNEQFF.

V and J are TRBV9 and TRBJ1-1; D might be TRBD1 (5 bases). This CDR3 has 13 amino acids. Trimming shortened V by 4 bases and J by 4 bases, and 11 bases separated the two germline ends. CDR1 SGDLS and CDR2 YYNGEE come from the germline V gene. For the CDR3, the DNA is TGTGCCAGCAGCAGGGGCTGGCGCACTGAAGCTTTCTTT. This gives the protein CASSRGWRTEAFF.

The rearrangement joins TRBV9 to TRBJ2-1; 11 positions match TRBD2. Germline V gives CDR1 SGDLS, CDR2 YYNGEE. V trimming: 3 bases; J trimming: 9 bases; junction bases outside the gene matches: 17. The CDR3 is 18 amino acids. The CDR3 here is CASSEGSSGRLSDGEQFF. The CDR3, as DNA: TGTGCCAGCAGCGAGGGGTCTAGCGGGAGGTTGTCAGACGGTGAGCAGTTCTTC.

V usage is TRBV12-5 and J usage is TRBJ1-3; tentative D call: TRBD1 (5 bases). The V end lost 7 bases, the J end lost 2 bases, and 12 bases lay between the germline ends. Germline assignment: CDR1 LGHNT and CDR2 FRNRAP. The CDR3 contains 14 residues. The DNA of the CDR3 is TGTGCTAGTGTCCTAGACAGTGCTGGAAACACCATATATTTT. Residues: CASVLDSAGNTIYF. Based on the CDR3 plus reference TRBV12-5 and TRBJ1-3, the full variable domain is DARVTQTPRHKVTEMGQEVTMRCQPILGHNTVFWYRQTMMQGLELLAYFRNRAPLDDSGMPKDRFSAEMPDATLATLKIQPSEPRDSAVYFCASVLDSAGNTIYFGEGSWLTVV.

This clone was observed a few times. The chain recombines TRBV5-6 with TRBJ1-2; a possible D gene is TRBD1 (5 bases). V was pared by 4 bases and J by 4 bases, with 17 bases between. The V gene's germline CDR1 is SGHDT and CDR2 YYEEEE. This CDR3 is 15 amino acids long. The DNA for the CDR3 is TGTGCCAGCAGCCGGGGGGGTCGACAGTCCTATGGCTACACCTTC. The encoded protein is CASSRGGRQSYGYTF.

This clone turned up a few times. The chain carries TRBV28 and TRBJ2-3, with 10 bases aligning to TRBD2. The CDR3 contains 15 residues. Trimming took 6 bases from V and 3 from J; bases not matched to a gene: 6. The germline CDR1 and CDR2 sequences are MDHEN and SYDVKM. CDR3 coding DNA: TGTGCCAGCAGCCTCAGCGGGAGGGAGACAGATACGCAGTATTTT. Protein sequence: CASSLSGRETDTQYF.

This rearrangement joins TRBV2 to TRBJ2-1; TRBD2 might be the D (6 bases). The CDR3 consists of 15 residues. Germline values: CDR1 SNHLY, CDR2 FYNNEI. V dropped 5 bases and J dropped 0 bases, with 11 bases sitting between them. CDR3 sequence reads: CASSLEGSSYNEQFF. The CDR3 region has the DNA TGTGCCAGCAGTTTGGAGGGTAGCTCCTACAATGAGCAGTTCTTC.

The rearrangement uses TRBV2 and TRBJ1-1; D remains unclear. This CDR3 comprises 15 residues. V was clipped by 0 bases and J by 0 bases, with 8 bases between them. Germline assignment: CDR1 SNHLY and CDR2 FYNNEI. This CDR3 is CASSEAHRVNTEAFF. The DNA of the CDR3 is TGTGCCAGCAGTGAAGCGCACAGAGTGAACACTGAAGCTTTCTTT.

The chain employs TRBV28 and TRBJ2-5; D call uncertain. The J call may be mistaken, given a closer DNA end match to TRBJ2-7. Germline assignment: CDR1 MDHEN and CDR2 SYDVKM. This CDR3 contains 14 residues. The DNA of the CDR3 is TGTGCCAGCAGTTTATCGGAAGTGGGCTACGAGCAGTACTTC. Amino acids: CASSLSEVGYEQYF.

This sequence joins TRBV6-5 and TRBJ1-1; D gene ambiguous. Germline values: CDR1 MNHEY, CDR2 SVGAGI. The CDR3 is 14 amino acids. Trimming removed 2 bases at V and 0 bases at J, with 7 bases between. CDR3 protein: CASSYAALNTEAFF. Here the CDR3 DNA reads TGTGCCAGCAGTTACGCAGCGCTGAACACTGAAGCTTTCTTT.

V usage is TRBV4-1 and J usage is TRBJ2-7, with 10 bases matching TRBD2. V was clipped by 2 bases and J by 0 bases; unmatched bases: 13. The CDR3 length is 19 residues. Germline values: CDR1 MGHRA, CDR2 YSYEKL. CDR3 DNA: TGCGCCAGCAGCCAAAACGCACCACTAGCGGGATGGAGCTCCTACGAGCAGTACTTC. Translated: CASSQNAPLAGWSSYEQYF.

V gene TRBV30 combines with J gene TRBJ2-7; the match to TRBD1 covers 9 bases. Germline V gene sequence: CDR1 GTSNPN, CDR2 SVGIG (reference sequence). V dropped 1 base and J dropped 4; count of bases not matched to a gene: 11. The CDR3 runs 16 residues. CDR3 residues: CAWSAPGQGNWYEQYF. The CDR3 nucleotides are TGTGCCTGGAGTGCCCCGGGACAGGGAAATTGGTACGAGCAGTACTTC.

The V gene is TRBV19, the J gene TRBJ1-2; 9 bases agree with TRBD1. V was clipped by 5 bases and J by 4 bases; unmatched bases: 5. Germline assignment: CDR1 LNHDA and CDR2 SQIVND (reference sequence). The CDR3 extends over 14 amino acids. The CDR3, as DNA: TGTGCCAGTAGTCCTGGGACAGGGCTCTATGGCTACACCTTC. Translated: CASSPGTGLYGYTF. Looking up the rest from reference TRBV19 and TRBJ1-2 gives the full variable domain: DGGITQSPKYLFRKEGQNVTLSCEQNLNHDAMYWYRQDPGQGLRLIYYSQIVNDFQKGDIAEGYSVSREKKESFPLTVTSAQKNPTAFYLCASSPGTGLYGYTFGSGTRLTVV.

This chain links TRBV5-1 with TRBJ1-1; D perhaps matches TRBD1 (6 bases). The CDR3 is made up of 14 amino acids. CDR1 is SGHRS and CDR2 is YFSETQ in the germline V gene. The ends were cut back, 3 bases at V and 1 base at J, with 10 bases in the middle. The CDR3 coding sequence is TGCGCCAGCAGCTGGAACAGGGAGAACACTGAAGCTTTCTTT. As protein: CASSWNRENTEAFF. The whole variable domain, remainder taken from reference TRBV5-1 and TRBJ1-1, is KAGVTQTPRYLIKTRGQQVTLSCSPISGHRSVSWYQQTPGQGLQFLFEYFSETQRNKGNFPGRFSGRQFSNSRSEMNVSTLELGDSALYLCASSWNRENTEAFFGQGTRLTVV.